This T cell receptor beta chain stems from a study of vaccination and CD4 T cells after COVID-19. The treatment was: roughly 11-day PBMC culture with coronavirus spike peptide pools or control peptides (ViraFEST assay). For ViraFEST, peptide pools expanded antigen-specific T cells, after which the TCRs were sequenced. Cultured CD4+ T cells had their DNA profiled by the Oncomine TCR Beta short-read assay. TCRdb passed the PCR reads through MiXCR, listing each CDR3 protein once. The repertoire holds about 9,500 distinct CDR3 sequences, with 66% as singletons. Worth noting for this clonotype: Its antigen is currently unknown.

Per germline, CDR1 LNHDA and CDR2 SQIVND (reference sequence). The CDR3 totals 12 residues. The V gene lost 3 bases and the J gene lost 10 bases, with 12 bases spanning the gap. The source material was CD4+ T cells from blood, cultured in vitro. V is TRBV19 and J is TRBJ1-2; perhaps TRBD1 as D (5 bases). This receptor was taken from a human donor who had recovered from COVID-19. The CDR3 region has the DNA TGTGCCAGTAGTATGGCCCGGGGGGACTACACCTTC. This encodes CASSMARGDYTF.